This TCR beta chain was recovered during a study of siplizumab effects on memory and regulatory T cells. Notes on the study in general: The authors did not confirm suppressive function in proliferating Tregs from siplizumab cultures.

Trimming cost V 10 bases and J 4 bases, with 16 bases left between them. Germline V gene lookup returns CDR1 MNHNY and CDR2 SVGAGI (reference sequence). This CDR3 comprises 13 residues. On this clone itself: Its target is unknown.

Only in-frame clones appear in the TCRdb table, and some are missing; sequencing was by immunoSEQ multiplex PCR. The sample gives 85,000 to 130,000 clones, about 93% of which show up once; roughly 0.6% is in the top ten. The chain links TRBV6-6 to TRBJ1-2; possibly TRBD1 for D (6 bases). Material: Tregs sorted from blood. The TCR originated in a human donor in good health. In DNA, the CDR3 is TGTGCCATCAGCACGGGGGCTGGCTATGGCTACACCTTC. Its protein is CAISTGAGYGYTF.